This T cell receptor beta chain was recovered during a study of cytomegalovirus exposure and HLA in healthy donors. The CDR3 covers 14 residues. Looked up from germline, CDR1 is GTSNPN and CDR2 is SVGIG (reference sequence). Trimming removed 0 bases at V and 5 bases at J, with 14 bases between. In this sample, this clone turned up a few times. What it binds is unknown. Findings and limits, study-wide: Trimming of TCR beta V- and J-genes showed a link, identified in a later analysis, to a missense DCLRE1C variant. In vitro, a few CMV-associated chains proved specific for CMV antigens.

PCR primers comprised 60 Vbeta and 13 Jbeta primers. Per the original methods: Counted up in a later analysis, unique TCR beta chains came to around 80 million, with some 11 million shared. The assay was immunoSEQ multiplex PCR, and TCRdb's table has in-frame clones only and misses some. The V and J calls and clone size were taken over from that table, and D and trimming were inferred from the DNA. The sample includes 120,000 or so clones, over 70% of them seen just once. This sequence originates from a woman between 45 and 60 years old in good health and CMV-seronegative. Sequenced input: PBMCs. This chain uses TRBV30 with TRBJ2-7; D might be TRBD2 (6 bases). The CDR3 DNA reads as TGTGCCTGGAGTGTAGCGGCGGGATATGACGAGCAGTACTTC. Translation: CAWSVAAGYDEQYF.